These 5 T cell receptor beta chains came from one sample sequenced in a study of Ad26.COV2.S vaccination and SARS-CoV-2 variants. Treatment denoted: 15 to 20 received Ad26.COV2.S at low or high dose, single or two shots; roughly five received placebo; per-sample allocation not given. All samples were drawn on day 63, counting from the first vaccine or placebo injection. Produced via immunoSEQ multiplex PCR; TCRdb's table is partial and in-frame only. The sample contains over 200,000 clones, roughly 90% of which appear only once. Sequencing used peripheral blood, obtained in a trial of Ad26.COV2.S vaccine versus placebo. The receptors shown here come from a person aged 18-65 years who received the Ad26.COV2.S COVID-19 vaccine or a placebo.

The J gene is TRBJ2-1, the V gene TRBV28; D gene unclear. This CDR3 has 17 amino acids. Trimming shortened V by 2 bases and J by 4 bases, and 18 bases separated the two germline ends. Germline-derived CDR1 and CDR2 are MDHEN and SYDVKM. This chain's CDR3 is CASSLGSGKSVYNEQFF. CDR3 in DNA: TGTGCCAGCAGTTTAGGTTCAGGAAAGTCTGTTTACAATGAGCAGTTCTTC.

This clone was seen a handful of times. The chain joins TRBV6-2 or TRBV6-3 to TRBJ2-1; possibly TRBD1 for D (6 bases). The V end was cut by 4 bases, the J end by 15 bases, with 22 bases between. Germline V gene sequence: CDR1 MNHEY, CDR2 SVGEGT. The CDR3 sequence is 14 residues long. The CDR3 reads CASSFPRGPPRGFF. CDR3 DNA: TGTGCCAGCAGTTTCCCCAGGGGACCCCCCCGAGGGTTCTTC.

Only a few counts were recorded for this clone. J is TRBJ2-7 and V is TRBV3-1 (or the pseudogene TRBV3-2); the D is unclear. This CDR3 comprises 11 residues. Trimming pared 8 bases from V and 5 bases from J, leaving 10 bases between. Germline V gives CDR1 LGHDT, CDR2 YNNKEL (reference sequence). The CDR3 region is CASSFRDEQYF. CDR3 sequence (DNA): TGTGCCAGCTCCTTCCGGGACGAGCAGTACTTC.

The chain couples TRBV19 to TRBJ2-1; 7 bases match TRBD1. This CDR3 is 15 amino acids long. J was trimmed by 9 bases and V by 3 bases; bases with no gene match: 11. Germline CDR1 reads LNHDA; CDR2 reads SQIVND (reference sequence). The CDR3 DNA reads TGTGCCAGTAGTATCCGAGACAGGGTTTTGGGTGAGCAGTTCTTC. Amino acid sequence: CASSIRDRVLGEQFF.

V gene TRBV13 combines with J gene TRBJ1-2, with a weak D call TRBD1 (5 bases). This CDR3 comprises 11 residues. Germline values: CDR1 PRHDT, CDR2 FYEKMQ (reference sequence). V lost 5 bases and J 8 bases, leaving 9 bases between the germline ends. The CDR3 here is CASSQGGGYTF. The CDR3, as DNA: TGTGCCAGCAGCCAGGGTGGAGGCTACACCTTC. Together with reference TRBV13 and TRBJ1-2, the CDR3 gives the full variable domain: AAGVIQSPRHLIKEKRETATLKCYPIPRHDTVYWYQQGPGQDPQFLISFYEKMQSDKGSIPDRFSAQQFSDYHSELNMSSLELGDSALYFCASSQGGGYTFGSGTRLTVV.